This record concerns one T cell receptor (beta chain) sequence. Antigen specificity is unknown. This sample is drawn from a study of persistence of HIV-infected CD4 T cells. About the research overall: Antigen stimulation activated a lower proportion of cells, more of them memory, than anti-CD3/anti-CD28 stimulation. General study findings and limits: Compared with CD3/CD28-stimulated cells, CMV- and Gag-responding cells showed lower TCRbeta richness. Degenerate expanded CDR3beta sequences were enriched among CMV- and Gag-responding cells.

Anti-CD3/anti-CD28 beads served as a nonspecific positive control stimulus. Sorting selected CD4+ T cells upregulating both CD40 ligand and CD69. Stimulated PBMCs had first been depleted of CD8+ T cells. This CDR3 contains 16 residues. Germline assignment: CDR1 MNHEY and CDR2 SMNVEV (reference sequence). V lost 6 bases to trimming and J lost 0 bases, with 12 bases between them. This was the immunoSEQ version 4 assay in survey mode. Repertoires were generated with immunoSEQ multiplex PCR, while TCRdb's copy carries only in-frame clones and drops some. The top ten hold under 2% of the sample, which has about 47,000 clones, roughly nine tenths seen once.

Sample: CD4+ T cells sorted from PBMCs after 18-hour stimulation, taken from a patient who received antiretroviral therapy. The TCR comes from an adult man with HIV who was CMV-seropositive. The J gene is TRBJ2-6, the V gene TRBV27; D possibly matches TRBD1 or TRBD2 (5 bases each). CDR3 sequence reads: CASSPAGASGANVLTF. Written as DNA, the CDR3 is TGTGCCAGCAGCCCGGCCGGGGCCTCTGGGGCCAACGTCCTGACTTTC.